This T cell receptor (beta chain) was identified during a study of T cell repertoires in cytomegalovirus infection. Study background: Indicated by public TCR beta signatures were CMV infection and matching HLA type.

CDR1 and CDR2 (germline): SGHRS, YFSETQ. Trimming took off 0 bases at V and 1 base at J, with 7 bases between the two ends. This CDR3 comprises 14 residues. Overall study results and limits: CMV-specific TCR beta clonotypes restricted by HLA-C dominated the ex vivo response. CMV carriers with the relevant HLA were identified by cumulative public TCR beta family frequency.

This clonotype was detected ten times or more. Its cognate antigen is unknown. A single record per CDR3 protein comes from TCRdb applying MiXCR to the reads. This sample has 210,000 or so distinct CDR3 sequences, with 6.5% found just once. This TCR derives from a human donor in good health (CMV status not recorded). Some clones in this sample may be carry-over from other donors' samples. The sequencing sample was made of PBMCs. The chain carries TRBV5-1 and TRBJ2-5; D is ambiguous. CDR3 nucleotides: TGCGCCAGCAGCTTGGACCCGTTCCAAGAGACCCAGTACTTC. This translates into CASSLDPFQETQYF.